These 28 T cell receptor beta chains originate from one sample sequenced in a study of PD-1 blockade in classical Hodgkin lymphoma. In every patient, relapse followed autologous stem cell transplantation, while exposure to brentuximab vedotin differed. Libraries were prepared by immunoSEQ multiplex PCR; TCRdb keeps only in-frame clonotypes and omits some of them. The data contain about 17,000 clones, more than 55% of them singletons. Sequences were derived from peripheral blood mononuclear cells (PBMCs), sampled before the second cycle of nivolumab. These receptors were taken from a human donor with classical Hodgkin lymphoma.

The CDR3 sequence is CASSLSGNTEAFF. For the CDR3, the DNA is TGTGCCAGCAGTTTATCGGGGAATACTGAAGCTTTCTTT. This chain connects TRBV28 to TRBJ1-1; no clear D gene. The length of the CDR3 is 13 residues. Deletions cut 1 base from V and 5 bases from J, with 8 bases between. Germline values: CDR1 MDHEN, CDR2 SYDVKM.

The genes are TRBV28 and TRBJ1-4, with 10 bases lining up with TRBD1. CDR3 length: 17 amino acids. Germline V CDR1 and CDR2: MDHEN, SYDVKM. The V gene end was trimmed by 6 bases and the J gene end by 0 bases; junction bases not matched to a gene: 7. CDR3 nucleotide sequence: TGTGCCAGCAGCTTGCCAGGACAGGGGGCAACTAATGAAAAACTGTTTTTT. This translates into CASSLPGQGATNEKLFF.

The chain is built from TRBV28 and TRBJ1-5; maybe TRBD1 (5 bases). Deletions cut 11 bases from V and 5 bases from J, with 13 bases between. Germline V gene sequence: CDR1 MDHEN, CDR2 SYDVKM. This CDR3 is built from 12 residues. CDR3: CAEGTWDQPQHF. CDR3 nucleotides: TGTGCCGAGGGGACGTGGGATCAGCCCCAGCATTTT.

This clone was seen just once. CDR3 protein: CASSSTGTGGNTGELFF. In DNA form, the CDR3 reads TGTGCCAGCAGCTCCACCGGGACAGGAGGGAACACCGGGGAGCTGTTTTTT. The chain is built from TRBV5-5 and TRBJ2-2, with 8 nucleotides matching TRBD1. Per the germline V gene, CDR1 is SGHKS and CDR2 is YYEKEE (reference sequence). V gave up 3 bases and J gave up 1 base; unmatched junction bases: 8. The CDR3 is 17 residues long.

The V gene is TRBV19, the J gene TRBJ2-2; a weak D match, TRBD1 (8 bases). The CDR3 has 15 residues. The V gene's germline CDR1 is LNHDA and CDR2 SQIVND (reference sequence). Trimming pared 6 bases from V and 4 bases from J, leaving 15 bases between. The CDR3 bases are TGTGCCAGTAGGGGGGGGGACAGGCCCACCGGGGAGCTGTTTTTT. Translating it yields CASRGGDRPTGELFF.

About this clone itself: The CDR3 does not close with the conserved phenylalanine or tryptophan, likely indicating a read error. The J gene is TRBJ2-7, the V gene TRBV7-8, with D hard to call. V was shortened by 3 bases and J by 2 bases, with 8 bases between the two germline ends. CDR1 and CDR2 from the germline V gene are SGHVS and FQNEAQ. The CDR3 has 13 residues. The chain's CDR3 is CASSFGETYEQYL. CDR3 bases: TGTGCCAGCAGCTTCGGAGAAACCTACGAGCAGTACCTC.

The V and J genes are TRBV9 and TRBJ1-4; 9 positions match TRBD1. The CDR3 extends over 17 amino acids. V trimming: 1 base; J trimming: 8 bases; junction bases outside the gene matches: 12. The germline V gene has CDR1 SGDLS and CDR2 YYNGEE. Here the CDR3 reads CASSVSPKTGGVEKLFF. CDR3 DNA: TGTGCCAGCAGCGTATCCCCCAAAACAGGGGGCGTAGAAAAACTGTTTTTT. Together with reference TRBV9 and TRBJ1-4, the CDR3 gives the full variable domain: DSGVTQTPKHLITATGQRVTLRCSPRSGDLSVYWYQQSLDQGLQFLIQYYNGEERAKGNILERFSAQQFPDLHSELNLSSLELGDSALYFCASSVSPKTGGVEKLFFGSGTQLSVL.

By its share, this clone is medium-sized. The chain joins TRBV10-3 to TRBJ1-1; 9 nucleotides align to TRBD1. Germline CDR1 is ENHRY and CDR2 is SYGVKD. J lost 5 bases, V lost 10 bases, and 8 bases had no gene match. The CDR3 covers 13 residues. The CDR3 DNA sequence: TGTGCCACCAAAGGGACAGGGAGTACTGAAGCTTTCTTT. Encoded protein: CATKGTGSTEAFF.

This clone was observed once. The chain has TRBV7-2 and TRBJ2-2; 7 bases are shared with TRBD2. Losses at the gene ends were 7 bases for V and 6 bases for J; bases not matched to a gene: 20. This CDR3 spans 18 amino acids. Germline V gene data show CDR1 as SGHTA and CDR2 as FQGNSA. CDR3 bases: TGTGCCAGCATCGGGAATTTAGCGGGCCTACCCGGGGCCGGGGAGCTGTTTTTT. It encodes CASIGNLAGLPGAGELFF.

The rearrangement links TRBV11-2 to TRBJ2-7; TRBD2 matches at 7 bases. V dropped 6 bases and J dropped 0; count of bases not matched to a gene: 5. Germline V gene lookup returns CDR1 SGHAT and CDR2 FQNNGV. The length of the CDR3 is 14 residues. As DNA, the CDR3 is TGTGCCAGCAGTCCCAGCGGGATCTCCTACGAGCAGTACTTC. Amino acids: CASSPSGISYEQYF. The entire variable domain, with the rest obtained from reference TRBV11-2 and TRBJ2-7, is as follows: EAGVAQSPRYKIIEKRQSVAFWCNPISGHATLYWYQQILGQGPKLLIQFQNNGVVDDSQLPKDRFSAERLKGVDSTLKIQPAKLEDSAVYLCASSPSGISYEQYFGPGTRLTVT.

The chain uses TRBV18 and TRBJ2-3; possibly TRBD1 for D (5 bases). The CDR3 sequence is 14 residues long. Germline values: CDR1 KGHSH, CDR2 LQKENI. The V end was cut by 0 bases, the J end by 2 bases, with 6 bases between. The CDR3 DNA reads as TGTGCCAGCTCACCACCAGGGGCCACAGATACGCAGTATTTT. As protein: CASSPPGATDTQYF.

V and J are TRBV27 and TRBJ1-6; possibly TRBD1 for D (6 bases). The CDR3 runs to 15 residues. Germline CDR1 is MNHEY and CDR2 is SMNVEV (reference sequence). The V and J ends lost 2 bases and 10 bases respectively, with 15 bases between them. In DNA, the CDR3 is TGTGCCAGCAGTTTAAAAGGTGGGGGCTGGTCACCCCTCCACTTT. The encoded protein is CASSLKGGGWSPLHF.

The chain couples TRBV28 to TRBJ1-3; TRBD1 matches 7 bases. The CDR3 contains 17 residues. Germline CDR1 reads MDHEN; CDR2 reads SYDVKM. Losses at the gene ends were 8 bases for V and 0 bases for J; bases not matched to a gene: 13. The CDR3 loop reads CASYTVDRAGSGNTIYF. The CDR3 coding sequence is TGTGCCAGCTACACCGTTGACAGGGCCGGCTCTGGAAACACCATATATTTT.

The rearrangement links TRBV7-8 to TRBJ2-7, with D possibly called TRBD1 or TRBD2 (5 bases each). Trimming removed 9 bases from V and 0 bases from J, with 15 bases in between. CDR3 length equals 14 residues. Germline CDR1 is SGHVS and CDR2 is FQNEAQ. The CDR3 DNA reads as TGTGCCAGTTACGCAGGGACCACCTCCTACGAGCAGTACTTC. Translating gives CASYAGTTSYEQYF. The whole variable domain, filled in from reference TRBV7-8 and TRBJ2-7, reads GAGVSQSPRYKVAKRGQDVALRCDPISGHVSLFWYQQALGQGPEFLTYFQNEAQLDKSGLPSDRFFAERPEGSVSTLKIQRTQQEDSAVYLCASYAGTTSYEQYFGPGTRLTVT.

The rearrangement links TRBV7-2 to TRBJ1-2; tentative D call: TRBD1 (5 bases). Germline V gives CDR1 SGHTA, CDR2 FQGNSA. The ends were cut back, 4 bases at V and 0 bases at J, with 12 bases in the middle. The CDR3 length is 15 residues. DNA of the CDR3: TGTGCCAGCAGCTCCAGGGACGCCACTAACTATGGCTACACCTTC. Protein sequence: CASSSRDATNYGYTF.

This clone was counted only a few times. The chain joins TRBV11-3 to TRBJ1-1; TRBD1 matches at 10 bases. V was clipped by 4 bases and J by 5 bases; unmatched bases: 7. The CDR3 is 15 amino acids. CDR1 SGHNT and CDR2 YENEEA come from the germline V gene. This chain's CDR3 is CASSYRTGGQTEAFF. The DNA for the CDR3 is TGTGCCAGCAGCTACCGGACAGGGGGACAGACTGAAGCTTTCTTT. The whole variable domain, remainder taken from reference TRBV11-3 and TRBJ1-1, is EAGVVQSPRYKIIEKKQPVAFWCNPISGHNTLYWYLQNLGQGPELLIRYENEEAVDDSQLPKDRFSAERLKGVDSTLKIQPAELGDSAVYLCASSYRTGGQTEAFFGQGTRLTVV.

V usage is TRBV6-5 and J usage is TRBJ1-1; no clear D gene. The germline CDR1 and CDR2 sequences are MNHEY and SVGAGI. The ends were cut back, 5 bases at V and 2 bases at J, with 3 bases in the middle. The CDR3 loop spans 11 amino acids. CDR3 in DNA: TGTGCCAGCAGTACCAACACTGAAGCTTTCTTT. Translating it yields CASSTNTEAFF.

V usage is TRBV7-7 and J usage is TRBJ2-1; D not resolved. The CDR3 sequence is 15 residues long. V shed 5 bases and J shed 4 bases, with 15 bases lying between them. In germline, CDR1 is SSHAT, CDR2 FNYEAQ (reference sequence). CDR3 bases: TGTGCCAGCAGCCGTACTTTGGGGTCATACAATGAGCAGTTCTTC. Translated, it gives CASSRTLGSYNEQFF.

The chain combines TRBV5-4 with TRBJ2-3; 9 bases line up with TRBD2. The trim removed 4 bases at V and 4 bases at J, leaving 13 bases unmatched. The CDR3 loop spans 17 amino acids. Germline assignment: CDR1 SGHNT and CDR2 YYREEE (reference sequence). In DNA form, the CDR3 reads TGTGCCAGCAGCCAAGAGTCGTCTAGCGGGACCCCAGATACGCAGTATTTT. Protein: CASSQESSSGTPDTQYF.

V gene TRBV18 combines with J gene TRBJ1-5, with 8 bases lining up with TRBD1. The CDR3 spans 15 residues. The junction had 2 bases not matched to a gene; V was cut back by 4 bases and J by 0 bases. The germline CDR1 and CDR2 sequences are KGHSH and LQKENI. DNA for the CDR3: TGTGCCAGCTCACTTGGGACAGGTAGCAATCAGCCCCAGCATTTT. It is translated as CASSLGTGSNQPQHF.

This chain joins TRBV29-1 and TRBJ2-2, with D possibly TRBD2 on 5 matching bases. CDR1 is SQVTM, CDR2 ANQGSEA, per germline. Trimming pared 3 bases from V and 5 bases from J, leaving 10 bases between. The CDR3 has 13 amino acids. The CDR3 nucleotides are TGCAGCGTTGATATCCGGGGAACCGGGGAGCTGTTTTTT. Its protein is CSVDIRGTGELFF.

By share, this clone counts as large. The chain combines TRBV27 with TRBJ1-1, with a possible D match to TRBD1 (5 bases). V lost 6 bases to trimming and J lost 7 bases, with 18 bases between them. This CDR3 comprises 14 residues. Per the germline V gene, CDR1 is MNHEY and CDR2 is SMNVEV (reference sequence). CDR3 coding DNA: TGTGCCAGCAGCCTTCAGGGCCCCCGGGGTGAAGCTTTCTTT. This codes for CASSLQGPRGEAFF.

The V gene is TRBV28, the J gene TRBJ2-5, with a weak D call TRBD2 (5 bases). Germline CDR1 is MDHEN and CDR2 is SYDVKM. This CDR3 has 13 residues. The V end lost 6 bases, the J end lost 2 bases, and 10 bases lay between the germline ends. CDR3 sequence reads: CASSIGIQETQYF. In DNA, the CDR3 is TGTGCCAGCAGCATCGGGATACAAGAGACCCAGTACTTC.

This clone was observed a handful of times. The V and J genes are TRBV7-9 and TRBJ1-2; D possibly corresponds to TRBD1 (6 bases). Germline loops: CDR1 SEHNR, CDR2 FQNEAQ (reference sequence). Trimming took off 5 bases at V and 3 bases at J, with 10 bases between the two ends. This CDR3 spans 13 amino acids. CDR3 residues: CASSLRTDYGYTF. The CDR3 DNA is TGTGCCAGCAGCCTAAGGACAGACTATGGCTACACCTTC. Together with reference TRBV7-9 and TRBJ1-2, the CDR3 gives the full variable domain: DTGVSQNPRHKITKRGQNVTFRCDPISEHNRLYWYRQTLGQGPEFLTYFQNEAQLEKSRLLSDRFSAERPKGSFSTLEIQRTEQGDSAMYLCASSLRTDYGYTFGSGTRLTVV.

The V gene is TRBV29-1, the J gene TRBJ2-7; D unclear. The CDR3 extends over 13 amino acids. The ends were cut back, 4 bases at V and 4 bases at J, with 14 bases in the middle. Germline CDR1 reads SQVTM; CDR2 reads ANQGSEA. The chain's CDR3 is CSVGLAGPYEQYF. CDR3 in DNA: TGCAGCGTTGGGCTGGCAGGACCTTACGAGCAGTACTTC.

The chain has TRBV2 and TRBJ1-3; D call uncertain. From germline, CDR1 is SNHLY and CDR2 FYNNEI. With 3 bases removed from V and 4 bases from J, the gap between germline ends came to 10 bases. This CDR3 region has 14 residues. The CDR3 DNA follows: TGTGCCAGCAGTGACGGGGTTTGGGGAAACACCATATATTTT. This encodes CASSDGVWGNTIYF.

The chain carries TRBV13 and TRBJ2-7, with 7 bases matching TRBD1. Germline CDR1 reads PRHDT; CDR2 reads FYEKMQ (reference sequence). After removal of 2 bases from V and 2 bases from J, the junction contained 18 bases not matched to a gene. The CDR3 is 19 residues long. CDR3 loop: CASSLLLGSPGQGAYEQYF. CDR3 DNA: TGTGCCAGCAGCTTACTCCTAGGATCCCCCGGGCAGGGGGCCTACGAGCAGTACTTC.

The J gene is TRBJ2-2, the V gene TRBV6-1, with no clear D. V lost 4 bases and J lost 6, with 9 bases in between. The CDR3 totals 13 residues. Germline CDR1 is MNHNS and CDR2 is SASEGT. The CDR3 DNA reads TGTGCCAGCAGTGTCGTAGCTTCCGGGGAGCTGTTTTTT. It codes for CASSVVASGELFF.